This TCR beta chain comes out of a study of T cell repertoires in cytomegalovirus infection. Overall study results and limits: Ex vivo responses were dominated by HLA-C-restricted CMV-specific TCR beta clonotypes.

Between the trimmed V and J ends, which lost 5 bases and 0 bases, there was a span of 11 bases. Germline CDR1 and CDR2: MDHEN and SYDVKM. The CDR3 runs 15 residues. One entry per CDR3 protein results from TCRdb running MiXCR on the reads. This sample has about 350,000 distinct CDR3 sequences, with roughly 34% found just once. This clonotype was seen only once. Its antigen remains unknown. The source is a human donor in good health (CMV status not recorded). Some clones in this sample may be carry-over from other donors' samples. J is TRBJ2-1 and V is TRBV28; tentative D call: TRBD2 (5 bases). Material: cultured PBMCs, obtained from culture after CMV antigen stimulation. In nucleotides, the CDR3 is TGTGCCAGCAGTCGCGTAGCGAGCTCCTACAATGAGCAGTTCTTC. Its translation is CASSRVASSYNEQFF.